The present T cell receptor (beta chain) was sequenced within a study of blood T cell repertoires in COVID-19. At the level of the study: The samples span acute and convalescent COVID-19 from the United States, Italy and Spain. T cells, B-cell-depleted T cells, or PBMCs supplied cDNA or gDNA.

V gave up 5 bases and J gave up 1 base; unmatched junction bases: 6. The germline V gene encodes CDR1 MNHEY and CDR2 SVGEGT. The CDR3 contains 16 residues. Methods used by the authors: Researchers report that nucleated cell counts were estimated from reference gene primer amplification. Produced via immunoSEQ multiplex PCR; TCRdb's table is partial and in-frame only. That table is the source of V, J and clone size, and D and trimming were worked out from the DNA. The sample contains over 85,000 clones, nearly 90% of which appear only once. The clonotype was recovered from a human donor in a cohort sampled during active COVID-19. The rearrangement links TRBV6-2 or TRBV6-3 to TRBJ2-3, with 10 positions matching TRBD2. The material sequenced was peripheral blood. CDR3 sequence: CASSPLAGEGTDTQYF. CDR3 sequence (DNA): TGTGCCAGCAGTCCCCTAGCGGGGGAGGGCACAGATACGCAGTATTTT.